These 13 T cell receptor beta chains came from one sample sequenced in a study of immune reconstitution after stem cell transplant in scleroderma. Using its own MiXCR run on the RT-PCR reads, TCRdb lists one record per CDR3 protein. This table holds more than 800 distinct CDR3 sequences, 8% to 9.5% found once. The specimen was obtained before or after autologous hematopoietic stem cell transplantation (not recorded which). The receptors here all came from a male donor with systemic sclerosis.

This clonotype is large. The V call is TRBV5-1, the J call TRBJ1-5; 8 positions agree with TRBD1. Germline loops: CDR1 SGHRS, CDR2 YFSETQ. This CDR3 contains 15 residues. The trim removed 4 bases at V and 11 bases at J, leaving 14 bases unmatched. This CDR3 is CASSPETGAFSAQHF. The DNA of the CDR3 is TGCGCCAGCAGCCCAGAGACAGGGGCTTTTTCGGCCCAGCATTTT.

Comments on this clonotype: This may be a read error: a much more frequent sequence differs by one nucleotide. The chain joins TRBV29-1 to TRBJ1-4, with D unclear. The CDR3 runs 13 residues. Germline V lookup: CDR1 SQVTM, CDR2 ANQGSEA. Trimming stripped 5 bases from V and 5 bases from J, with 12 bases between. CDR3 DNA sequence: TGCAGCGTTCCGAAGGTTTTAAATGAAAAACTGTTTTTT. Translation gives CSVPKVLNEKLFF.

This clonotype counts as medium-sized. The rearrangement joins TRBV5-6 to TRBJ2-3; TRBD2 matches at 8 bases. CDR3 length equals 15 residues. With V trimmed by 4 bases and J by 3 bases, 7 bases remained unmatched. Germline loops: CDR1 SGHDT, CDR2 YYEEEE. The CDR3 protein is CASSTGGTPTDTQYF. CDR3 coding DNA: TGTGCCAGCAGCACGGGGGGGACACCTACAGATACGCAGTATTTT. Together with reference TRBV5-6 and TRBJ2-3, the CDR3 gives the full variable domain: DAGVTQSPTHLIKTRGQQVTLRCSPKSGHDTVSWYQQALGQGPQFIFQYYEEEERQRGNFPDRFSGHQFPNYSSELNVNALLLGDSALYLCASSTGGTPTDTQYFGPGTRLTVL.

By sample share, this clonotype is large (0.1 to 1%). The chain is built from TRBV2 and TRBJ1-5; D is unclear. The CDR3 runs to 14 residues. V lost 1 base to trimming and J lost 4 bases, with 8 bases between them. The germline gives CDR1 SNHLY, CDR2 FYNNEI. CDR3 sequence (DNA): TGTGCCAGCAGTGAAGTAATGAGGAATCAGCCCCAGCATTTT. Protein product: CASSEVMRNQPQHF. The full variable domain, in which reference TRBV2 and TRBJ1-5 provide the parts outside the CDR3, is EPEVTQTPSHQVTQMGQEVILRCVPISNHLYFYWYRQILGQKVEFLVSFYNNEISEKSEIFDDQFSVERPDGSNFTLKIRSTKLEDSAMYFCASSEVMRNQPQHFGDGTRLSIL.

The V and J genes are TRBV6-2 or TRBV6-3 and TRBJ2-2; TRBD1 matches 10 bases. The CDR3 has 16 amino acids. V gave up 6 bases and J gave up 6 bases; unmatched junction bases: 10. Germline loops: CDR1 MNHEY, CDR2 SVGEGT. The CDR3 region is CASSPRQGAMAGELFF. In DNA form, the CDR3 reads TGTGCCAGCAGCCCTAGACAGGGGGCTATGGCCGGGGAGCTGTTTTTT.

In this sample, this clonotype turned up a few times. A much larger clone lies one base from this, so it may be a read error. The chain combines TRBV12-3 or TRBV12-4 with TRBJ2-7; D remains unclear. This CDR3 has 12 amino acids. Trimming removed 1 base at V and 9 bases at J, with 10 bases between. The chain's CDR3 is CASSLGVVGQYF. CDR3 nucleotide sequence: TGTGCCAGCAGTTTAGGGGTTGTCGGGCAGTACTTC.

By proportion, this clonotype is medium-sized (0.01 to 0.1%). CDR3 in amino acids: CSASKASGVNEQFF. CDR3 bases: TGCAGTGCTAGTAAGGCTAGCGGGGTTAATGAGCAGTTCTTC. The chain employs TRBV20-1 and TRBJ2-1; 9 bases are a match to TRBD2. J was trimmed by 7 bases and V by 3 bases; bases with no gene match: 7. Germline lookup yields CDR1 DFQATT and CDR2 SNEGSKA (reference sequence). CDR3 size: 14 residues.

This clonotype is deemed large. The chain links TRBV2 to TRBJ2-1; 8 nucleotides align to TRBD2. Germline CDR1 and CDR2: SNHLY and FYNNEI. This CDR3 has 13 amino acids. Unmatched junction bases numbered 9, after V lost 8 bases and J lost 9 bases. In DNA form, the CDR3 reads TGTGCCAGCGGTCCCGGGGGGGACCGTGAGCAGTTCTTC. This encodes CASGPGGDREQFF.

This clonotype is labeled as large. The chain carries TRBV27 and TRBJ1-5; D uncertain. This CDR3 spans 14 amino acids. CDR1 is MNHEY, CDR2 SMNVEV, per germline (reference sequence). V was clipped by 0 bases and J by 4 bases, with 7 bases between them. The CDR3 protein is CASSLSPGNQPQHF. The CDR3 nucleotides read TGTGCCAGCAGTTTATCCCCCGGGAATCAGCCCCAGCATTTT.

Judged by abundance, this clonotype is medium-sized. The V gene is TRBV29-1, the J gene TRBJ2-5; 9 bases line up with TRBD1. The junction had 14 bases not matched to a gene; V was cut back by 7 bases and J by 5 bases. The length of the CDR3 is 15 residues. Germline V gene sequence: CDR1 SQVTM, CDR2 ANQGSEA. The CDR3 DNA sequence: TGCAGCGCATCGACCGGGACAGGGAATGTCGAGACCCAGTACTTC. Its translation is CSASTGTGNVETQYF.

This clonotype is categorized as large (0.1 to 1%). The rearrangement joins TRBV5-6 to TRBJ1-6; no firm D call. There are 18 residues in the CDR3. Germline V gene lookup returns CDR1 SGHDT and CDR2 YYEEEE. V was cut by 1 base and J by 0 bases, with 14 bases left in between. In DNA form, the CDR3 reads TGTGCCAGCAGCTTGTATGGGTTTCATAGCTCCTATAATTCACCCCTCCACTTT. Its translation: CASSLYGFHSSYNSPLHF.

Within the sample, this clonotype is medium-sized. The rearrangement joins TRBV12-3 or TRBV12-4 to TRBJ2-2, with 8 bases aligning to TRBD2. J gave up 0 bases and V 7 bases, and 1 base lay outside the gene matches. The CDR3 spans 14 residues. The CDR3 sequence is CASISGANTGELFF. CDR3 bases: TGTGCCAGCATTAGCGGGGCGAACACCGGGGAGCTGTTTTTT.

This clonotype was counted between two and nine times. A much larger clone lies a single base off, so this may be a read error. This CDR3 is CSARFEAGTKNIQYF. The CDR3 coding sequence is TGCAGTGCCCGGTTCGAGGCAGGGACAAAAAACATTCAGTACTTC. V usage is TRBV20-1 and J usage is TRBJ2-4; D may be TRBD1 (6 bases). Trimming cost V 6 bases and J 4 bases, with 19 bases left between them. CDR3 length: 15 residues. In germline, CDR1 is DFQATT, CDR2 SNEGSKA (reference sequence).